Each of the 26 T cell receptor beta chains below was sequenced from the same sample in a study of OX40 agonist ivuxolimab in advanced cancers. Only in-frame clones appear in the TCRdb table, and some are missing; sequencing was by immunoSEQ multiplex PCR. The sample consists of about 90,000 clones, under 95% of them appearing once. Sequencing used CD4+ or CD8+ T cells sorted from blood, obtained in a trial of the OX40 agonist ivuxolimab. All receptors come from an adult with an advanced solid tumor such as melanoma, head and neck, liver or kidney cancer.

The chain combines TRBV19 with TRBJ1-2, with D tentatively TRBD1 (5 bases). The V end was cut by 3 bases, the J end by 4 bases, with 9 bases between. The CDR3 has 13 amino acids. Germline CDR1 is LNHDA and CDR2 is SQIVND (reference sequence). The CDR3 sequence is CASSIGQGYGYTF. CDR3 DNA: TGTGCCAGTAGTATCGGGCAGGGCTATGGCTACACCTTC.

The chain combines TRBV5-1 with TRBJ2-7; D is unclear. Trimming removed 0 bases at V and 7 bases at J, with 11 bases between. CDR1 SGHRS and CDR2 YFSETQ come from the germline V gene. CDR3 size: 13 residues. The CDR3 spells CASSLDGVREQYF. The DNA of the CDR3 is TGCGCCAGCAGCTTGGATGGGGTTCGGGAGCAGTACTTC.

The chain uses TRBV4-1 and TRBJ2-1, with 8 bases aligning to TRBD2. The junction had 10 bases not matched to a gene; V was cut back by 2 bases and J by 1 base. Per the germline V gene, CDR1 is MGHRA and CDR2 is YSYEKL. The CDR3 runs 18 residues. CDR3 nucleotides: TGCGCCAGCAGCCAAATCACAAGCGGGAGAGGTTCCTACAATGAGCAGTTCTTC. Translated: CASSQITSGRGSYNEQFF.

V usage is TRBV6-5 and J usage is TRBJ2-7, with 8 nucleotides matching TRBD1. Germline V CDR1 and CDR2: MNHEY, SVGAGI. The CDR3 covers 13 residues. The junction had 6 bases not matched to a gene; V was cut back by 6 bases and J by 5 bases. The CDR3 loop reads CASRDREFHEQYF. The CDR3 DNA reads as TGTGCCAGCAGGGACAGGGAATTTCACGAGCAGTACTTC.

The gene calls are TRBV7-6 and TRBJ2-1; D perhaps matches TRBD2 (6 bases). The CDR3 is 16 residues long. V was cut by 1 base and J by 2 bases, with 12 bases left in between. Germline CDR1 reads SGHVS; CDR2 reads FNYEAQ. CDR3 residues: CASSLVAGSPYNEQFF. The CDR3 DNA reads TGTGCCAGCAGCTTAGTGGCCGGGAGCCCCTACAATGAGCAGTTCTTC.

The chain recombines TRBV5-1 with TRBJ2-2, with a weak D call TRBD2 (5 bases). Germline loops: CDR1 SGHRS, CDR2 YFSETQ. V shed 2 bases and J shed 2 bases, with 13 bases lying between them. The length of the CDR3 is 16 residues. As DNA, the CDR3 is TGCGCCAGCAGCTTTCTAGGCCGGGGAAACACCGGGGAGCTGTTTTTT. This gives the protein CASSFLGRGNTGELFF. Drawing the rest from reference TRBV5-1 and TRBJ2-2, the complete variable domain is KAGVTQTPRYLIKTRGQQVTLSCSPISGHRSVSWYQQTPGQGLQFLFEYFSETQRNKGNFPGRFSGRQFSNSRSEMNVSTLELGDSALYLCASSFLGRGNTGELFFGEGSRLTVL.

The CDR3 protein is CAWRDRGTEKLFF. The CDR3 DNA reads TGTGCCTGGAGGGACCGCGGCACTGAAAAACTGTTTTTT. The chain is built from TRBV30 and TRBJ1-4; no firm D call. The CDR3 sequence is 13 residues long. Germline loops: CDR1 GTSNPN, CDR2 SVGIG (reference sequence). Deletions cut 3 bases from V and 7 bases from J, with 12 bases between.

The chain has TRBV4-1 and TRBJ2-7; D gene ambiguous. Germline V gene sequence: CDR1 MGHRA, CDR2 YSYEKL. There are 13 residues in the CDR3. The ends were cut back, 0 bases at V and 8 bases at J, with 11 bases in the middle. The CDR3 loop is CASSQDAAAKQYF. CDR3 DNA: TGCGCCAGCAGCCAAGACGCGGCAGCTAAGCAGTACTTC.

The chain is built from TRBV25-1 and TRBJ2-7; D is uncertain. This CDR3 is 14 amino acids long. V was shortened by 0 bases and J by 3 bases, with 9 bases between the two germline ends. Germline CDR1 MGHDK, CDR2 SYGVNS. CDR3 sequence (DNA): TGTGCCAGCAGTGAATATTTGGCGTACTACGAGCAGTACTTC. Amino acid sequence: CASSEYLAYYEQYF.

J is TRBJ2-5 and V is TRBV4-1; a possible D gene is TRBD1 (6 bases). The CDR3 has 16 residues. Germline V gene lookup returns CDR1 MGHRA and CDR2 YSYEKL. The germline V and J ends were trimmed by 1 base and 3 bases, with 15 bases remaining between them. The CDR3 nucleotides are TGCGCCAGCAGCCAAGTAGGGGGTAGGCGGGAAGAGACCCAGTACTTC. Encoded protein: CASSQVGGRREETQYF.

The chain has TRBV1 and TRBJ2-7; whether TRBD2, the table's D call, matches the DNA was not checked. TRBV1 represents a pseudogene. This CDR3 comprises 10 residues. In DNA form, the CDR3 reads TGCACCAGCTTAACCTACGAGCAGTACTTC. Protein product: CTSLTYEQYF.

CDR3 DNA sequence: TGTGCCAGCAAGGGACTAGCGGGAACATTTCGCTCTACGCAGTATTTT. Its protein product is CASKGLAGTFRSTQYF. The chain employs TRBV21-1 and TRBJ2-3; the table's D call, TRBD2, has no DNA check behind it. TRBV21-1 is noted as a pseudogene. CDR3 size: 16 residues.

The chain joins TRBV28 to TRBJ2-5, with D possibly TRBD2 on 5 matching bases. The CDR3 sequence is 15 residues long. V was trimmed by 4 bases and J by 2 bases, leaving 14 bases between them. From germline, CDR1 is MDHEN and CDR2 SYDVKM. CDR3 sequence reads: CASSSSGERQETQYF. In nucleotides, the CDR3 is TGTGCCAGCAGTTCCTCTGGGGAGAGACAAGAGACCCAGTACTTC.

The chain recombines TRBV27 with TRBJ2-7; the D gene is possibly TRBD2 (5 bases). Between the trimmed V and J ends, which lost 2 bases and 0 bases, there was a span of 8 bases. CDR1 is MNHEY, CDR2 SMNVEV, per germline (reference sequence). CDR3 length: 14 residues. The CDR3 here is CASSLAGPSYEQYF. As DNA, the CDR3 is TGTGCCAGCAGTTTAGCGGGTCCCTCCTACGAGCAGTACTTC.

The chain recombines TRBV7-9 with TRBJ2-5, with 10 bases identical to TRBD2. After removal of 2 bases from V and 5 bases from J, the junction contained 17 bases not matched to a gene. This CDR3 is 19 amino acids long. Germline-derived CDR1 and CDR2 are SEHNR and FQNEAQ (reference sequence). Written as DNA, the CDR3 is TGTGCCAGCAGCTTATATGTCTTTTTGAGCGGGAGGGCCTTGGAGACCCAGTACTTC. Translated, it gives CASSLYVFLSGRALETQYF.

This chain links TRBV27 with TRBJ2-1; D assignment may be TRBD1 or TRBD2 (6 bases each). This CDR3 comprises 14 residues. The germline gives CDR1 MNHEY, CDR2 SMNVEV (reference sequence). Trimming shortened V by 6 bases and J by 2 bases, and 11 bases separated the two germline ends. Here the CDR3 reads CASREGGPYNEQFF. CDR3 bases: TGTGCCAGCAGGGAGGGGGGACCCTACAATGAGCAGTTCTTC.

The chain has TRBV28 and TRBJ2-5; the D gene is possibly TRBD1 (5 bases). Germline lookup yields CDR1 MDHEN and CDR2 SYDVKM. V gave up 0 bases and J gave up 2 bases, with 13 bases separating them. The CDR3 length is 16 residues. The CDR3: CASSLWSGIQQETQYF. In nucleotides, the CDR3 is TGTGCCAGCAGTTTATGGTCAGGGATACAACAAGAGACCCAGTACTTC.

The rearrangement links TRBV11-2 to TRBJ1-2; 8 positions match TRBD1. In germline, CDR1 is SGHAT, CDR2 FQNNGV. Unmatched junction bases numbered 8, after V lost 2 bases and J lost 6 bases. The CDR3 runs 15 residues. This CDR3 is CASSLFPDRGDGYTF. Written as DNA, the CDR3 is TGTGCCAGCAGCTTATTCCCCGACAGGGGTGATGGCTACACCTTC.

The chain couples TRBV9 to TRBJ1-1, with unresolved D. The CDR3 totals 12 residues. Looked up from germline, CDR1 is SGDLS and CDR2 is YYNGEE. The ends were cut back, 7 bases at V and 5 bases at J, with 12 bases in the middle. The CDR3 nucleotides are TGTGCCAGCGGGTCCGCGGGGACTGAAGCTTTCTTT. Its protein is CASGSAGTEAFF. The entire variable domain, with the rest obtained from reference TRBV9 and TRBJ1-1, is as follows: DSGVTQTPKHLITATGQRVTLRCSPRSGDLSVYWYQQSLDQGLQFLIQYYNGEERAKGNILERFSAQQFPDLHSELNLSSLELGDSALYFCASGSAGTEAFFGQGTRLTVV.

The rearrangement uses TRBV5-6 and TRBJ2-2; 10 nucleotides match TRBD1. J lost 6 bases, V lost 4 bases, and 9 bases had no gene match. The CDR3 extends over 16 amino acids. The germline CDR1 and CDR2 sequences are SGHDT and YYEEEE. The CDR3, as DNA: TGTGCCAGCAGCATACCGGGACAGGGGCTTGCCGGGGAGCTGTTTTTT. This gives the protein CASSIPGQGLAGELFF.

Note on this clone: This sample also contains other DNA sequences that code for the same CDR3. V is TRBV6-4 and J is TRBJ2-1; possible D gene TRBD2, 6 bases. V lost 6 bases, J lost 0 bases, and 9 bases lay in between. Germline V CDR1 and CDR2: MRHNA, SNTAGT. This CDR3 comprises 14 residues. CDR3 loop: CASSDGSSYNEQFF. The DNA for the CDR3 is TGTGCCAGCAGCGACGGGAGCTCCTACAATGAGCAGTTCTTC.

J is TRBJ1-1 and V is TRBV5-1; D uncertain. CDR3 length: 13 amino acids. Germline V lookup: CDR1 SGHRS, CDR2 YFSETQ. V lost 3 bases to trimming and J lost 7 bases, with 13 bases between them. CDR3 DNA: TGCGCCAGCAGCTCCTATCGACCTGATGAAGCTTTCTTT. Encoded protein: CASSSYRPDEAFF.

The chain combines TRBV27 with TRBJ1-5; 9 bases match TRBD1. This CDR3 spans 15 amino acids. With 0 bases clipped from V and 5 bases from J, the junction kept 2 bases outside the gene matches. Germline loops: CDR1 MNHEY, CDR2 SMNVEV (reference sequence). This CDR3 reads CASSLSGTGHQPQHF. The CDR3 coding sequence is TGTGCCAGCAGTTTATCGGGGACAGGGCATCAGCCCCAGCATTTT.

J is TRBJ2-3 and V is TRBV19; maybe TRBD1 (5 bases). With 4 bases removed from V and 2 bases from J, the gap between germline ends came to 7 bases. This CDR3 contains 13 residues. Germline V lookup: CDR1 LNHDA, CDR2 SQIVND (reference sequence). This CDR3 is CASSKGFTDTQYF. The CDR3, as DNA: TGTGCCAGTAGTAAGGGGTTCACAGATACGCAGTATTTT.

The chain carries TRBV2 and TRBJ2-4; D might be TRBD1 (6 bases). This CDR3 is built from 15 residues. Germline lookup yields CDR1 SNHLY and CDR2 FYNNEI. V was clipped by 6 bases and J by 2 bases, with 14 bases between them. This chain's CDR3 is CASSGRGPSKNIQYF. CDR3 nucleotides: TGTGCCAGCAGCGGCAGGGGCCCGTCCAAAAACATTCAGTACTTC.

This chain links TRBV29-1 with TRBJ2-1; 9 positions match TRBD1. Per germline, CDR1 SQVTM and CDR2 ANQGSEA. The CDR3 sequence is 13 residues long. V dropped 4 bases and J dropped 3; count of bases not matched to a gene: 1. DNA of the CDR3: TGCAGCGTTGGGGGACAGGGCTACAATGAGCAGTTCTTC. Its protein is CSVGGQGYNEQFF.